The clone carrying this T cell receptor (beta chain) was found once. This record comes from a study of cytomegalovirus exposure and HLA in healthy donors. PCR used 60 Vbeta primers and 13 Jbeta primers. Generated by immunoSEQ multiplex PCR, the TCRdb table keeps only in-frame clones and is missing some. The data contain 190,000 or so clones, under 85% of them singletons. Trimming cost V 4 bases and J 0 bases, with 5 bases left between them. This CDR3 contains 13 residues. Germline assignment: CDR1 SGDLS and CDR2 YYNGEE. Specimen: PBMCs. The rearrangement uses TRBV9 and TRBJ1-5; D remains ambiguous. The source of this sequence is a man aged 45 to 65 in good health and CMV-seronegative. The DNA for the CDR3 is TGTGCCAGCAGCCTGTATAGCAATCAGCCCCAGCATTTT. Its translation: CASSLYSNQPQHF.